This is a list of T cell receptor beta chains from one sample in a study of OX40 agonist ivuxolimab in advanced cancers. TCRdb keeps only in-frame clones here, not all; method: immunoSEQ multiplex PCR. This sample has around 36,000 clones, with roughly 84% found just once. The material sequenced was CD4+ or CD8+ T cells sorted from blood, taken in a trial of the OX40 agonist ivuxolimab. These receptors originate from an adult with an advanced solid tumor such as melanoma, head and neck, liver or kidney cancer. The CDR3 runs from the conserved cysteine through the conserved F or W. Each record gives: clone size, D gene, V gene, J gene, CDR3 DNA, CDR3 protein. A D gene is named only where the DNA matches it firmly. Not every row has a clone size; where given, it reads once, few, many or a size class.

clone_size: NA; d_call: NA; v_call: TRBV6-6; j_call: TRBJ1-1; cdr3_nt: TGTGCCCTCAAAGCTGGGGGGAACACTGAAGCTTTCTTT; cdr3_aa: CALKAGGNTEAFF
clone_size: NA; d_call: NA; v_call: TRBV19; j_call: TRBJ2-1; cdr3_nt: TGTGCCAGTAGCCCTCAGTCCCAGTACAATGAGCAGTTCTTC; cdr3_aa: CASSPQSQYNEQFF
clone_size: few; d_call: NA; v_call: TRBV30; j_call: TRBJ1-6; cdr3_nt: TGTGCCTGGAGTAGAGGGCAGTATAATTCACCCCTCCACTTT; cdr3_aa: CAWSRGQYNSPLHF
clone_size: NA; d_call: TRBD1; v_call: TRBV28; j_call: TRBJ2-5; cdr3_nt: TGTGCCACCGGCGGGACAGGGGGCCAAGAGACCCAGTACTTC; cdr3_aa: CATGGTGGQETQYF
clone_size: once; d_call: NA; v_call: TRBV7-9; j_call: TRBJ1-2; cdr3_nt: TGTGCCAGCACCCAACCAGGACCGAGTAACTATGGCTACACCTTC; cdr3_aa: CASTQPGPSNYGYTF
clone_size: NA; d_call: TRBD2; v_call: TRBV9; j_call: TRBJ2-7; cdr3_nt: TGTGCCAGCAGCGCCGGACTAGCCCCCTACGAGCAGTACTTC; cdr3_aa: CASSAGLAPYEQYF
clone_size: NA; d_call: TRBD2; v_call: TRBV7-6; j_call: TRBJ2-7; cdr3_nt: TGTGCCAGCAGTTCCGCGGGAGGATTCTACGAGCAGTACTTC; cdr3_aa: CASSSAGGFYEQYF
clone_size: NA; d_call: NA; v_call: TRBV7-6; j_call: TRBJ2-1; cdr3_nt: TGTGCCAGCAGCTCCCAGAATGAGCAGTTCTTC; cdr3_aa: CASSSQNEQFF
clone_size: NA; d_call: NA; v_call: TRBV7-9; j_call: TRBJ2-3; cdr3_nt: TGTGCCAGCAGCGCGGCCCTGTACAGCACAGATACGCAGTATTTT; cdr3_aa: CASSAALYSTDTQYF
clone_size: NA; d_call: TRBD1; v_call: TRBV19; j_call: TRBJ1-6; cdr3_nt: TGTGCCAGTAGTATGGTCCAGGGGGATTCACCCCTCCACTTT; cdr3_aa: CASSMVQGDSPLHF
clone_size: NA; d_call: NA; v_call: TRBV5-6; j_call: TRBJ2-5; cdr3_nt: TGTGCCAGCAGCTTGTATGGGCAAGAGACCCAGTACTTC; cdr3_aa: CASSLYGQETQYF
clone_size: NA; d_call: NA; v_call: TRBV15; j_call: TRBJ2-5; cdr3_nt: TGTGCCACCAGCAGAGTGGACCAAGAGACCCAGTACTTC; cdr3_aa: CATSRVDQETQYF
clone_size: NA; d_call: TRBD2; v_call: TRBV10-1; j_call: TRBJ2-5; cdr3_nt: TGCGCCAGCAGTTCTAGCGGGAGTGGAGGTTTGGAGACCCAGTACTTC; cdr3_aa: CASSSSGSGGLETQYF
clone_size: NA; d_call: TRBD1; v_call: TRBV6-1; j_call: TRBJ2-7; cdr3_nt: TGTGCCAGCAGTGCACAGGGGGCGTTCAACGAGCAGTACTTC; cdr3_aa: CASSAQGAFNEQYF
clone_size: few; d_call: TRBD2; v_call: TRBV15; j_call: TRBJ2-3; cdr3_nt: TGTGCCACCAGCAGACCTCTAGCGGGAGTCGGTACAGATACGCAGTATTTT; cdr3_aa: CATSRPLAGVGTDTQYF
clone_size: few; d_call: NA; v_call: TRBV27; j_call: TRBJ1-3; cdr3_nt: TGTGCCAGCAGTCAGGCAGGGGTCTCTGGAAACACCATATATTTT; cdr3_aa: CASSQAGVSGNTIYF
clone_size: NA; d_call: NA; v_call: TRBV18; j_call: TRBJ1-6; cdr3_nt: TGTGCCAGCTCACCGGACATCTACTATAATTCACCCCTCCACTTT; cdr3_aa: CASSPDIYYNSPLHF
clone_size: NA; d_call: NA; v_call: TRBV4-1; j_call: TRBJ2-7; cdr3_nt: TGCGCCAGCAGCCAAGAAGGACGGAGGTCCTACGAGCAGTACTTC; cdr3_aa: CASSQEGRRSYEQYF
clone_size: once; d_call: TRBD1; v_call: TRBV4-1; j_call: TRBJ2-1; cdr3_nt: TGCGCCAGTGCCCGTCAGGGGGATGAGCAGTTCTTC; cdr3_aa: CASARQGDEQFF
clone_size: NA; d_call: TRBD2; v_call: TRBV7-9; j_call: TRBJ2-1; cdr3_nt: TGTGCCAGCAGCTTCGGGCTAGCGGGAGACAATGAGCAGTTCTTC; cdr3_aa: CASSFGLAGDNEQFF
clone_size: NA; d_call: NA; v_call: TRBV2; j_call: TRBJ2-2; cdr3_nt: TGTGCCAGCAGTGAAGCCGGAACAGGGCCCGGGGAGCTGTTTTTT; cdr3_aa: CASSEAGTGPGELFF
clone_size: NA; d_call: TRBD2; v_call: TRBV27; j_call: TRBJ2-3; cdr3_nt: TGTGCCAGCAGTTTATCGAGAGCGGGGGTGTGGTATTTT; cdr3_aa: CASSLSRAGVWYF
clone_size: NA; d_call: NA; v_call: TRBV5-5; j_call: TRBJ2-7; cdr3_nt: TGTGCCAGCAGCTTCCCCAACCGGGAGTCCGAGCAGTACTTC; cdr3_aa: CASSFPNRESEQYF
clone_size: NA; d_call: TRBD1; v_call: TRBV28; j_call: TRBJ2-6; cdr3_nt: TGTGCCAGCACCCCAGGGGGCGCCCGCTCTGGGGCCAACGTCCTGACTTTC; cdr3_aa: CASTPGGARSGANVLTF
clone_size: NA; d_call: TRBD2; v_call: TRBV7-8; j_call: TRBJ2-3; cdr3_nt: TGTGCCAGCAGGATAGCGGGTAGCACAGATACGCAGTATTTT; cdr3_aa: CASRIAGSTDTQYF
clone_size: NA; d_call: NA; v_call: TRBV15; j_call: TRBJ2-5; cdr3_nt: TGTGCCACCAGCAGAGTCGGAGAGACCCAGTACTTC; cdr3_aa: CATSRVGETQYF
clone_size: NA; d_call: NA; v_call: TRBV7-2; j_call: TRBJ1-5; cdr3_nt: TGTGCCAGCAGCGTGACGGGTCATAGCAATCAGCCCCAGCATTTT; cdr3_aa: CASSVTGHSNQPQHF
clone_size: NA; d_call: NA; v_call: TRBV5-6; j_call: TRBJ1-1; cdr3_nt: TGTGCCAGCAGCTTGGGTCGGAACACTGAAGCTTTCTTT; cdr3_aa: CASSLGRNTEAFF
clone_size: NA; d_call: NA; v_call: TRBV27; j_call: TRBJ2-3; cdr3_nt: TGTGCCAGCAGGAGGGGGAGGGCGGACACGCAGTATTTT; cdr3_aa: CASRRGRADTQYF
clone_size: NA; d_call: NA; v_call: TRBV28; j_call: TRBJ1-4; cdr3_nt: TGTGCCAGCAGTTTCCCCCATGAAAAACTGTTTTTT; cdr3_aa: CASSFPHEKLFF
clone_size: NA; d_call: NA; v_call: TRBV7-8; j_call: TRBJ1-1; cdr3_nt: TGTGCCAGCAGCTCAAGGGCCCCGGGACAGAACACTGAAGCTTTCTTT; cdr3_aa: CASSSRAPGQNTEAFF
clone_size: NA; d_call: NA; v_call: TRBV6-5; j_call: TRBJ2-1; cdr3_nt: TGTGCCAGCAGTTACTCCGAAAGGAATGAGCAGTTCTTC; cdr3_aa: CASSYSERNEQFF
clone_size: NA; d_call: NA; v_call: TRBV6-1; j_call: TRBJ1-2; cdr3_nt: TGTGCCAGCAGTCAAAATGGGGGAGACGGCTACACCTTC; cdr3_aa: CASSQNGGDGYTF
clone_size: once; d_call: NA; v_call: TRBV18; j_call: TRBJ1-4; cdr3_nt: TGTGCCAGCTCAGGCGGGATGCAGGAAAAACTGTTTTTT; cdr3_aa: CASSGGMQEKLFF
clone_size: NA; d_call: TRBD1; v_call: TRBV5-4; j_call: TRBJ1-2; cdr3_nt: TGTGCCAGCAGCCTCGGGGGACAGGGGATTTTTGGCTACACCTTC; cdr3_aa: CASSLGGQGIFGYTF
clone_size: NA; d_call: NA; v_call: TRBV6-1; j_call: TRBJ2-7; cdr3_nt: TGTGCCAGTAGAACAGAAGGCAGGAACTACGAGCAGTACTTC; cdr3_aa: CASRTEGRNYEQYF
clone_size: NA; d_call: NA; v_call: TRBV6-1; j_call: TRBJ2-5; cdr3_nt: TGTGCCAGCAGGAACGACAACCAAGAGACCCAGTACTTC; cdr3_aa: CASRNDNQETQYF
clone_size: NA; d_call: NA; v_call: TRBV2; j_call: TRBJ1-5; cdr3_nt: TGTGCCAGTACCCATATCCCCCTGATGGCCGGGGGCAATCAGCCCCAGCATTTT; cdr3_aa: CASTHIPLMAGGNQPQHF
clone_size: NA; d_call: NA; v_call: TRBV5-4; j_call: TRBJ1-2; cdr3_nt: NA; cdr3_aa: CASSLSGRAGAIDYGYTF
clone_size: NA; d_call: NA; v_call: TRBV9; j_call: TRBJ2-5; cdr3_nt: TGTGCCAGCAGCCGGGACCTACAAGAGACCCAGTACTTC; cdr3_aa: CASSRDLQETQYF
clone_size: NA; d_call: NA; v_call: TRBV5-6; j_call: TRBJ1-2; cdr3_nt: TGTGCCAGCAGCTCGCTATTGAAGGTCAACTATGGCTACACCTTC; cdr3_aa: CASSSLLKVNYGYTF
clone_size: NA; d_call: NA; v_call: TRBV7-9; j_call: TRBJ1-5; cdr3_nt: TGTGCCAGCAGCGCGCCGGGTTTATATAGCAATCAGCCCCAGCATTTT; cdr3_aa: CASSAPGLYSNQPQHF
clone_size: NA; d_call: TRBD1; v_call: TRBV5-6; j_call: TRBJ1-3; cdr3_nt: TGTGCCAGCAGCGGTGGGACAGTTAGTGGAAACACCATATATTTT; cdr3_aa: CASSGGTVSGNTIYF
clone_size: NA; d_call: TRBD1; v_call: TRBV6-1; j_call: TRBJ1-2; cdr3_nt: TGTGCCAGCAGTGAAGAGGAGGGAGGACAGGGGAGAAGGAATGGCTACACCTTC; cdr3_aa: CASSEEEGGQGRRNGYTF
clone_size: NA; d_call: NA; v_call: TRBV19; j_call: TRBJ1-6; cdr3_nt: TGTGCCAGTAGTACGACAAGGGGGAATTCACCCCTCCACTTT; cdr3_aa: CASSTTRGNSPLHF